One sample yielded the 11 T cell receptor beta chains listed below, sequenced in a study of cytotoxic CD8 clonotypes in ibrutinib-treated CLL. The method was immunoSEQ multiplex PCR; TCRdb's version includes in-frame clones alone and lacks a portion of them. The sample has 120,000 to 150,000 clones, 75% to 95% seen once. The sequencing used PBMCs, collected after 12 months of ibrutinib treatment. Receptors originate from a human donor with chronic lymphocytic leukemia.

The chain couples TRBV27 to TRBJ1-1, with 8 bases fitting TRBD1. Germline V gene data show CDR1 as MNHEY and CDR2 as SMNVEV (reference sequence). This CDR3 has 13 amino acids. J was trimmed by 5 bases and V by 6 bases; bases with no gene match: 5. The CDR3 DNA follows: TGTGCCAGCAGGTGGACAGGGTGGACTGAAGCTTTCTTT. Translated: CASRWTGWTEAFF.

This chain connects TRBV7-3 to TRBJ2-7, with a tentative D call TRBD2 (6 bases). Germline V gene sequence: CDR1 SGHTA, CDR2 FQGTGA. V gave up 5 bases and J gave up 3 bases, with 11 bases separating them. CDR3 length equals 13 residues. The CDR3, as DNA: TGTGCCAGCAGCCCGGCGGGATACTACGAGCAGTACTTC. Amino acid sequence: CASSPAGYYEQYF. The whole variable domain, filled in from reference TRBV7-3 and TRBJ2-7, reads GAGVSQTPSNKVTEKGKYVELRCDPISGHTALYWYRQSLGQGPEFLIYFQGTGAADDSGLPNDRFFAVRPEGSVSTLKIQRTERGDSAVYLCASSPAGYYEQYFGPGTRLTVT.

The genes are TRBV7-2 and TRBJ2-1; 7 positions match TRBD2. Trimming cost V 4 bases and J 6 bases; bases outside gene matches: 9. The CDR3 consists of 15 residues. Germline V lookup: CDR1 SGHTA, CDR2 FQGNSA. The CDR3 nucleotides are TGTGCCAGCAGCTCAGCGGGATGGGGCCTCAATGAGCAGTTCTTC. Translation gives CASSSAGWGLNEQFF.

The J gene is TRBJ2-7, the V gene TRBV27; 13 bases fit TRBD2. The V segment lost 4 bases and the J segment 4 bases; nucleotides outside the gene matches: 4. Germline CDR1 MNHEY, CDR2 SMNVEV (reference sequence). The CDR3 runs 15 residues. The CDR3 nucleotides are TGTGCCAGCAGTTCGGGACTAGCGGGAACATACGAGCAGTACTTC. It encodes CASSSGLAGTYEQYF.

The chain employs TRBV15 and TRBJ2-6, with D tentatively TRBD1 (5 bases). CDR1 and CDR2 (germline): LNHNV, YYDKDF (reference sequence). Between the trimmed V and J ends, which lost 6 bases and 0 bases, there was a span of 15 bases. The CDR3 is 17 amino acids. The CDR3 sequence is CATRPGGADSGANVLTF. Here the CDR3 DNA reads TGTGCCACCAGGCCGGGTGGGGCCGACTCTGGGGCCAACGTCCTGACTTTC.

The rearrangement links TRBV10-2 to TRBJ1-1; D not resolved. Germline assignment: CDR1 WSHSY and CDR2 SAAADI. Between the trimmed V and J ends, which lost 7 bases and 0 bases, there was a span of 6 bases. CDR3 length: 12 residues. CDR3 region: CASTDLNTEAFF. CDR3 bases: TGCGCCAGCACTGACCTGAACACTGAAGCTTTCTTT.

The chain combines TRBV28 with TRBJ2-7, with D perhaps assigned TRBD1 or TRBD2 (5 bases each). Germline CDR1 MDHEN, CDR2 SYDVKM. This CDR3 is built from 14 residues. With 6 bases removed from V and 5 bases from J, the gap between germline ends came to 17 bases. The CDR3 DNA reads TGTGCCAGCAGCTGGATGTGGGGGTCCCACGAGCAGTACTTC. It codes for CASSWMWGSHEQYF.

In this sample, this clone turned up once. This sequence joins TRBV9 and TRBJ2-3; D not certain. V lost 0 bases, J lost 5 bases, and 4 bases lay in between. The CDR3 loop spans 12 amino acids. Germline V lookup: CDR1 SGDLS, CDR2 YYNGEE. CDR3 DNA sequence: TGTGCCAGCAGCGTAGTCGGAGATACGCAGTATTTT. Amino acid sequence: CASSVVGDTQYF.

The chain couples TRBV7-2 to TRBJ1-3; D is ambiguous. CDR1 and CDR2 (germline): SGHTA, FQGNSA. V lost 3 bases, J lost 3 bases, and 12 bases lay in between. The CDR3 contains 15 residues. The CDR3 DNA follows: TGTGCCAGCAGCTTTTCGTACAACGGTGGAAACACCATATATTTT. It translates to CASSFSYNGGNTIYF.

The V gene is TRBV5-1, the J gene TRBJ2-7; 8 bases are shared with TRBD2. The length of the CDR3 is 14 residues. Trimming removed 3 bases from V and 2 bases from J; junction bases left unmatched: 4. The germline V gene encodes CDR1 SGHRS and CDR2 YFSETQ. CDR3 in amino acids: CASSWGLGTYEQYF. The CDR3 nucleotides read TGCGCCAGCAGCTGGGGACTAGGCACCTACGAGCAGTACTTC.

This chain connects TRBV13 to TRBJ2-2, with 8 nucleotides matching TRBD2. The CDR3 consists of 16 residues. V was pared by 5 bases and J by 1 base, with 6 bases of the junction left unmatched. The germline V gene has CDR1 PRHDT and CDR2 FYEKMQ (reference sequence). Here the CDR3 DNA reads TGTGCCAGCAGCCGGGGGGGACTCTTGAACACCGGGGAGCTGTTTTTT. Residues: CASSRGGLLNTGELFF.